This is a list of T cell receptor beta chains from one sample in a study of blood T cell repertoires in COVID-19. This table comes from immunoSEQ multiplex PCR, and its TCRdb copy is limited to in-frame clones, with some not included. The data hold approximately 290,000 clones, with approximately 85% observed a single time. The sample comprised PBMCs or T cells enriched from blood (not recorded which). The receptors shown here come from a young woman who had recovered from COVID-19. The CDR3 runs from the conserved cysteine through the conserved F or W. Each record gives: D gene, J gene, CDR3 length, V gene, clone size, CDR3 protein, CDR3 DNA. D genes are given only for firm matches. Expanded clones are given a class, and other clones once, few, many or no size at all.

.,TRBJ2-2,12,TRBV19,once,CASSINSPELFF,TGTGCCAGTAGTATTAACTCGCCGGAGCTGTTTTTT
TRBD1,TRBJ2-3,15,TRBV28,.,CASSRDSSYTDTQYF,TGTGCCAGCAGTAGGGACAGCAGCTACACAGATACGCAGTATTTT
.,TRBJ1-6,15,TRBV5-4,once,CASSLNRDKGSPLHF,TGTGCCAGCAGCCTGAACCGGGACAAGGGTTCACCCCTCCACTTT
.,TRBJ1-1,15,TRBV19,.,CASSETDSSNTEAFF,TGTGCCAGTAGTGAAACCGACAGTTCCAACACTGAAGCTTTCTTT
TRBD1,TRBJ1-3,18,TRBV28,few,CASSFLPRTGRAGNTIYF,TGTGCCAGCAGTTTCCTTCCCCGGACAGGGCGGGCTGGAAACACCATATATTTT
TRBD1,TRBJ2-1,14,TRBV29-1,once,CSTKTGSAYNEQFF,TGCAGCACAAAGACAGGGTCAGCCTACAATGAGCAGTTCTTC
TRBD1,TRBJ1-2,15,TRBV2,.,CASSEWTGIHYGYTF,TGTGCCAGCAGTGAATGGACAGGGATTCACTATGGCTACACCTTC
TRBD2,TRBJ2-1,22,TRBV7-3,.,CASSPQGGRSSGIGVSYNEQFF,TGTGCCAGCAGCCCGCAGGGGGGACGGTCTAGCGGGATCGGAGTTTCCTACAATGAGCAGTTCTTC
.,TRBJ2-2,16,TRBV15,.,CATSRVTRGSTGELFF,TGTGCCACCAGCAGAGTAACCAGGGGAAGCACCGGGGAGCTGTTTTTT
.,TRBJ2-7,13,TRBV27,.,CASRRDTGYEQYF,TGTGCCAGCAGAAGAGATACAGGCTACGAGCAGTACTTC
.,TRBJ2-7,14,TRBV2,.,CASSLGTSDGQQYF,TGTGCCAGCAGCCTGGGGACATCCGATGGGCAGCAGTACTTC
.,TRBJ2-3,14,TRBV9,.,CASSSSTSTDTQYF,TGTGCCAGCAGCTCTAGCACCAGCACAGATACGCAGTATTTT
TRBD1,TRBJ2-7,15,TRBV19,.,CASSIETGVSYEQYF,TGTGCCAGTAGTATAGAAACAGGGGTCTCCTACGAGCAGTACTTC
TRBD1,TRBJ2-7,13,TRBV2,.,CASQGTGLGKQYF,TGTGCCAGCCAGGGGACAGGGTTGGGTAAGCAGTACTTC
.,TRBJ1-1,12,TRBV30,.,CAWSGEWTEAFF,TGTGCCTGGAGTGGGGAGTGGACTGAAGCTTTCTTT
TRBD1,TRBJ2-3,17,TRBV7-9,.,CATTAGGQGIILATQYF,TGTGCCACCACCGCGGGGGGACAGGGGATAATTTTAGCTACGCAGTATTTT
.,TRBJ2-5,14,TRBV28,.,CASSLSGAGETQYF,TGTGCCAGCAGTTTGTCAGGGGCTGGGGAGACCCAGTACTTC
TRBD1,TRBJ1-2,15,TRBV3-1/TRBV3-2,.,CASSPPTDRNYGYTF,TGTGCCAGCAGCCCCCCGACGGACAGGAACTATGGCTACACCTTC
TRBD2,TRBJ2-1,15,TRBV4-1,.,CASSQLLAGRDEQFF,TGCGCCAGCAGCCAATTGCTAGCGGGGAGGGATGAGCAGTTCTTC
TRBD1,TRBJ2-5,15,TRBV5-4,.,CASSSAGTGAETQYF,TGTGCCAGCAGCTCGGCCGGGACAGGGGCTGAGACCCAGTACTTC
.,TRBJ1-1,13,TRBV28,.,CASFYSMNTEAFF,TGTGCCAGCTTCTATTCCATGAACACTGAAGCTTTCTTT
.,TRBJ2-2,13,TRBV12-3/TRBV12-4,.,CASSLLGPGELFF,TGTGCCAGCAGCCTACTAGGCCCCGGGGAGCTGTTTTTT
TRBD1,TRBJ1-2,16,TRBV10-3,.,CAISESGQRVNYGYTF,TGTGCCATCAGTGAGTCGGGACAGCGCGTTAACTATGGCTACACCTTC
TRBD2,TRBJ2-3,20,TRBV5-1,once,CASSLPWTSGREQPTDTQYF,TGCGCCAGCAGCTTGCCTTGGACTAGCGGGAGGGAACAGCCCACAGATACGCAGTATTTT
TRBD1,TRBJ1-6,16,TRBV19,.,CASSIDSGTGGYPLHF,TGTGCCAGTAGTATTGACTCCGGGACAGGGGGCTATCCCCTCCACTTT
.,TRBJ1-2,14,TRBV15,.,CATSRDREGDGYTF,TGTGCCACCAGCAGAGACAGGGAGGGGGATGGCTACACCTTC
TRBD1,TRBJ1-4,16,TRBV9,.,CASSVDGQGALEKLFF,TGTGCCAGCAGCGTAGACGGACAGGGGGCTTTGGAAAAACTGTTTTTT
.,TRBJ2-7,14,TRBV5-1,once,CASSSSGGPYEQYF,TGCGCCAGCAGCTCCTCAGGGGGGCCCTACGAGCAGTACTTC
TRBD1,TRBJ2-1,15,TRBV28,few,CASTRGLTTNNEQFF,TGTGCCAGCACCAGGGGGTTAACTACAAACAATGAGCAGTTCTTC
TRBD1,TRBJ1-3,17,TRBV30,.,CAWGTKEAGGPGNTIYF,TGTGCTTGGGGGACTAAGGAGGCAGGGGGCCCTGGAAACACCATATATTTT
TRBD1,TRBJ2-3,17,TRBV5-8,once,CASSYGTGDGATDTQYF,TGTGCCAGCAGCTACGGGACAGGGGACGGGGCCACAGATACGCAGTATTTT
.,TRBJ1-3,15,TRBV6-5,.,CASSYRQSSGNTIYF,TGTGCCAGCAGTTACCGACAGAGCTCTGGAAACACCATATATTTT
.,TRBJ1-1,11,TRBV19,.,CASSIRAEAFF,TGTGCCAGTAGTATTAGAGCTGAAGCTTTCTTT
.,TRBJ2-1,14,TRBV6-5,.,CASRRSQVVDEQFF,TGTGCCAGCAGAAGGTCCCAGGTAGTGGATGAGCAGTTCTTC
TRBD1,TRBJ2-1,15,TRBV19,once,CASDVPGQGNNEQFF,TGTGCCAGTGACGTTCCGGGACAGGGGAACAATGAGCAGTTCTTC
TRBD1,TRBJ2-7,15,TRBV7-9,.,CASSSGTGVPYEQYF,TGTGCCAGCAGCTCTGGGACAGGGGTCCCCTACGAGCAGTACTTC
.,TRBJ2-3,14,TRBV28,.,CASNKDSITDTQYF,TGTGCCAGCAATAAGGACAGCATCACAGATACGCAGTATTTT
TRBD2,TRBJ2-3,13,TRBV5-1,.,CASSPLAGEEQYF,TGCGCCAGCAGCCCCTTGGCGGGAGAGGAGCAGTATTTT
.,TRBJ2-1,12,TRBV28,.,CASRGSLNEQFF,TGTGCCAGCAGGGGTAGCCTCAATGAGCAGTTCTTC
.,TRBJ2-7,13,TRBV7-2,.,CASSFSSLDEQYF,TGTGCCAGCAGCTTTTCTAGTCTCGACGAGCAGTACTTC
.,TRBJ2-2,14,TRBV11-3,.,CASSYDSSNGELFF,TGTGCCAGCAGTTATGACAGTTCTAACGGGGAGCTGTTTTTT
.,TRBJ2-7,18,TRBV18,.,CASSRSRDTLSSSHEQYF,TGTGCCAGCTCTCGGTCCCGGGACACCCTATCCTCTTCCCACGAGCAGTACTTC
.,TRBJ1-6,17,TRBV16,.,CASSQSGGGVENSPLHF,TGTGCCAGCAGCCAATCCGGAGGTGGGGTGGAGAATTCACCCCTCCACTTT
.,TRBJ1-2,12,TRBV19,once,CATERQNYGYTF,TGTGCCACCGAGAGACAGAATTATGGCTACACCTTC
TRBD2,TRBJ2-1,17,TRBV3-1/TRBV3-2,.,CASSQVSWTSGYNEQFF,TGTGCCAGCAGCCAGGTCTCGTGGACTAGCGGTTACAATGAGCAGTTCTTC
.,TRBJ2-5,14,TRBV5-5,.,CASSFLSPQETQYF,TGTGCCAGCAGCTTCCTAAGCCCACAAGAGACCCAGTACTTC
.,TRBJ1-3,14,TRBV30,.,CAWNQGLPGNTIYF,TGTGCCTGGAACCAGGGCCTTCCTGGAAACACCATATATTTT
TRBD1,TRBJ1-4,13,TRBV5-1,.,CASAGTGLEKLFF,TGCGCCAGTGCCGGGACAGGACTTGAAAAACTGTTTTTT
TRBD2,TRBJ2-7,15,TRBV30,.,CAWTSRAGGTYEQYF,TGTGCCTGGACCTCACGGGCGGGAGGAACCTACGAGCAGTACTTC
.,TRBJ1-1,13,TRBV20-1,.,CSASRGTNTEAFF,TGCAGTGCTAGTCGGGGAACGAACACTGAAGCTTTCTTT
.,TRBJ2-4,14,TRBV27,.,CASSLRGTKNIQYF,TGTGCCAGCAGTTTACGGGGGACCAAAAACATTCAGTACTTC
TRBD1,TRBJ1-2,18,TRBV15,.,CATSRDTGGQEANYGYTF,TGTGCCACCAGCAGAGATACCGGAGGACAGGAGGCTAACTATGGCTACACCTTC
TRBD1,TRBJ2-7,13,TRBV25-1,.,CASSGQGAQEQYF,TGTGCCAGTTCGGGACAGGGGGCCCAGGAGCAGTACTTC